This T cell receptor beta chain was captured in a study of cytomegalovirus exposure and HLA in healthy donors. This CDR3 has 13 residues. V was pared by 7 bases and J by 5 bases, with 5 bases of the junction left unmatched. The V gene's germline CDR1 is MDHEN and CDR2 SYDVKM. The primer mix had 60 Vbeta and 13 Jbeta primers. Assay: immunoSEQ multiplex PCR; the TCRdb copy retains only in-frame clones and omits some. The data show about 95,000 clones, about three quarters seen once. Unrecorded immune exposure was likely among donors, who were nominally healthy when sampled. Findings and caveats of the study: TCR beta chains numbering more than 150 were designated cytomegalovirus-associated. Being indistinguishable, some V segments were excluded, TRBV6-2 and TRBV6-3 among them.

In the case of this clone: Its antigen is as yet unknown.

This chain joins TRBV28 and TRBJ2-1; 7 positions agree with TRBD2. Sequencing was carried out using PBMCs. The TCR originated in a man aged 55 to 70 in good health and CMV-seronegative. The CDR3 region is CASTGGRDNEQFF. In nucleotides, the CDR3 is TGTGCCAGCACCGGCGGGAGAGACAATGAGCAGTTCTTC.